The present T cell receptor (beta chain) was sequenced within a study of identical twins. The table lists this clonotype with many counts. Each CDR3 protein gets one entry after TCRdb re-called the 5' RACE reads with MiXCR. The sample has approximately 230,000 distinct CDR3 sequences, over 5% seen once. Deletions cut 4 bases from V and 5 bases from J, with 21 bases between. CDR1 and CDR2 from the germline V gene are SGHRS and YFSETQ. The CDR3 is made up of 16 amino acids. This sample also appeared in a second study, on T cells expressing NK-cell markers.

The gene calls are TRBV5-1 and TRBJ2-5; no clear D gene. Specimen: CD8+ T cells sorted from blood. The source of this sequence is a woman between 18 and 30 years old in good health. Here the CDR3 DNA reads TGCGCCAGCAGCCCCGTCGCAGAACTAAGTCTGGAGACCCAGTACTTC. Its translation: CASSPVAELSLETQYF.